This T cell receptor (beta chain) was documented in a study of shared clonotypes between healthy human individuals. With regard to this clone: The same CDR3 arises from other DNA sequences in this sample as well.

V trimming: 4 bases; J trimming: 7 bases; junction bases outside the gene matches: 7. This CDR3 comprises 15 residues. Looked up from germline, CDR1 is SGHNT and CDR2 is YYREEE (reference sequence). Here immunoSEQ multiplex PCR was the method, and the copy in TCRdb shows in-frame clones only, minus some. The repertoire holds 2 million to 2.5 million clones, 95% seen once, with over 0.1% in the top ten. This rearrangement joins TRBV5-4 to TRBJ2-7; 14 positions agree with TRBD2. Source material: naive CD4+ T cells sorted from blood. Noted subset: CD45RA+ positively selected. The sequence derives from a man younger than 35 in good health. CDR3 in amino acids: CASSQGLAGVREQYF. As DNA, the CDR3 is TGTGCCAGCAGCCAGGGACTAGCGGGAGTGAGGGAGCAGTACTTC.